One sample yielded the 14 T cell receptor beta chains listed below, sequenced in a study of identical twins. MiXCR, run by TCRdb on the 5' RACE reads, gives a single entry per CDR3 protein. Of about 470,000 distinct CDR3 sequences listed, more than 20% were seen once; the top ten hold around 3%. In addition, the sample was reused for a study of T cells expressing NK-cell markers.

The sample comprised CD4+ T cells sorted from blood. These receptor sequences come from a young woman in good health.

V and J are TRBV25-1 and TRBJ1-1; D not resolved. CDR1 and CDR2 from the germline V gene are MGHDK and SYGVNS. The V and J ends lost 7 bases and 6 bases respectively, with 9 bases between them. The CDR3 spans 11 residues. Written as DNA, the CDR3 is TGTGCCAGCAATGGGATTGCTGAAGCTTTCTTT. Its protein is CASNGIAEAFF.

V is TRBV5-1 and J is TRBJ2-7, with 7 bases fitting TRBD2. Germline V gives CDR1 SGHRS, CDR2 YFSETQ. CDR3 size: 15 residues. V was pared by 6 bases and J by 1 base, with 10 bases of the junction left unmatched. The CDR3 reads CASTIGGGESYEQYF. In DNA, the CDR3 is TGCGCCAGCACCATTGGGGGAGGGGAGTCCTACGAGCAGTACTTC.

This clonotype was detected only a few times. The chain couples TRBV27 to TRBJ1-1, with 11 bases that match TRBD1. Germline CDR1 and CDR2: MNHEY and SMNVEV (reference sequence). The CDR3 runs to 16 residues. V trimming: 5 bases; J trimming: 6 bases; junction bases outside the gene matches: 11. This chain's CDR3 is CASSGRTGGVDAEAFF. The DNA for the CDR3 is TGTGCCAGCAGTGGGAGGACAGGGGGCGTTGACGCTGAAGCTTTCTTT.

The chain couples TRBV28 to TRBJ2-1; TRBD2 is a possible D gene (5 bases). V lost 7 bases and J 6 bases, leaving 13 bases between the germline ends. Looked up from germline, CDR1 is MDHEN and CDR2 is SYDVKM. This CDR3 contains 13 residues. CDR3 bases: TGTGCCAGCACCCGGCGGGTGACCAATGAGCAGTTCTTC. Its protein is CASTRRVTNEQFF.

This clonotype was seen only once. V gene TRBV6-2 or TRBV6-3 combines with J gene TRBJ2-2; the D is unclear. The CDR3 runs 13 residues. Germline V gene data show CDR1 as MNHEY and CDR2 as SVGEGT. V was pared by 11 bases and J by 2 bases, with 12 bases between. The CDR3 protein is CAGSLYNTGELFF. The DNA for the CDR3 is TGTGCCGGAAGCCTTTATAACACCGGGGAGCTGTTTTTT.

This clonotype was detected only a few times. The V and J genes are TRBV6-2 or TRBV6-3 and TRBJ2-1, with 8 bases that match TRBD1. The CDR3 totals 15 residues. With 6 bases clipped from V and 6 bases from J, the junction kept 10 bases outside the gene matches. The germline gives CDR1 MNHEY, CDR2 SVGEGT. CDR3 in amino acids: CASSRSGQGGNEQFF. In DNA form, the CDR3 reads TGTGCCAGCAGCCGAAGCGGACAGGGTGGCAATGAGCAGTTCTTC.

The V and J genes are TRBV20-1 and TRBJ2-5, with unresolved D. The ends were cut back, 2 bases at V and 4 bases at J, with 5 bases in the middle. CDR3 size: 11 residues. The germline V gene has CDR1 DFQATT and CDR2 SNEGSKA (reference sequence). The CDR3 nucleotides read TGCAGTGCTAGATCTGTAGAGACCCAGTACTTC. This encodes CSARSVETQYF.

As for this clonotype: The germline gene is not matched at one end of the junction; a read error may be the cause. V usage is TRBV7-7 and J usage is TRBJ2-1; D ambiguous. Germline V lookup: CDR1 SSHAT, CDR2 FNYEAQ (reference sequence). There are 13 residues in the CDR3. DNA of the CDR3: TGTGCTAGCAGCTTAGTTGGTCAGACTGAGCAGTTCTTC. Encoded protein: CASSLVGQTEQFF.

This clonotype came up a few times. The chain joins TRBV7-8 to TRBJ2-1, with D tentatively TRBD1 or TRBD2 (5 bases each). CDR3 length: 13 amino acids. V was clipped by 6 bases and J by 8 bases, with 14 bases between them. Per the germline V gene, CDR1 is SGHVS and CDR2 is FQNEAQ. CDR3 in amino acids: CASRPVGEYEQFF. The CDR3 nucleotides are TGTGCCAGCAGGCCCGTGGGGGAATATGAGCAGTTCTTC.

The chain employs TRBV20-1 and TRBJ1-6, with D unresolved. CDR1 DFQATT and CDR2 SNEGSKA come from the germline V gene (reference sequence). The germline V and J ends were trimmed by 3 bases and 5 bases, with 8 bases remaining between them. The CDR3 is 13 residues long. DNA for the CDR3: TGCAGTGCTAGCGGTGAAAATAATTCACCCCTCCACTTT. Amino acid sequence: CSASGENNSPLHF.

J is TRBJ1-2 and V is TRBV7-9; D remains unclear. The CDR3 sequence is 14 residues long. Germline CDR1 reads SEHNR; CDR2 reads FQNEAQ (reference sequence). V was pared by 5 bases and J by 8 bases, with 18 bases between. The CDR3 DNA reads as TGTGCCAGCAGCCACCACAAGGGTATAGGAGGCTACACCTTC. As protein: CASSHHKGIGGYTF.

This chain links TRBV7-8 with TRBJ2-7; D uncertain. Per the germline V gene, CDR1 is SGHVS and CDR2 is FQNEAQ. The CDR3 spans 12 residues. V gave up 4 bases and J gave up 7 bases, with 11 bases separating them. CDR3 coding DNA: TGTGCCAGCAGCTCCACCAGATGGGAGCAGTACTTC. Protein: CASSSTRWEQYF.

The CDR3 nucleotides are TGCAGTGCTAGAGATGGGGGGACCGAAAAAAACATTCAGTACTTC. The encoded protein is CSARDGGTEKNIQYF. J is TRBJ2-4 and V is TRBV20-1; maybe TRBD2 (6 bases). From germline, CDR1 is DFQATT and CDR2 SNEGSKA (reference sequence). The CDR3 length is 15 residues. Trimming pared 0 bases from V and 4 bases from J, leaving 13 bases between.

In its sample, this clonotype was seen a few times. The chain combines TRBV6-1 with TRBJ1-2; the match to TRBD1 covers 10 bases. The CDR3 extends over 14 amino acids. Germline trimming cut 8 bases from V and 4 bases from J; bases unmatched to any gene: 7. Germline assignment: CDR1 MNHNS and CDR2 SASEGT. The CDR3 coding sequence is TGTGCCAGCCTCAAGGGACAGGGGATCTATGGCTACACCTTC. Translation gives CASLKGQGIYGYTF.